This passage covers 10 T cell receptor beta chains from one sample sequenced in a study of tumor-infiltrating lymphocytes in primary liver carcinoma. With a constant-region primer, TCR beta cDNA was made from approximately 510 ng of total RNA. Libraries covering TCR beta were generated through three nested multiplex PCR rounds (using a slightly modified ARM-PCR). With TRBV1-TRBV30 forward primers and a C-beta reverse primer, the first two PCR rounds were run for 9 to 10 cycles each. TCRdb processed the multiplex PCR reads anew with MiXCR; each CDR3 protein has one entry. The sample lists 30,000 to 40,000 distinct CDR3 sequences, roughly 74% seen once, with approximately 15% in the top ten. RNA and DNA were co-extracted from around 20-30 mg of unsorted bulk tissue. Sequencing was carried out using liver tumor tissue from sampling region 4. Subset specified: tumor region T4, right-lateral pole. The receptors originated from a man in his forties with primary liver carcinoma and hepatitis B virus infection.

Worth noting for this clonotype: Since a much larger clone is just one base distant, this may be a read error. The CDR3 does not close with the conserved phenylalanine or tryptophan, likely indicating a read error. The CDR3 DNA sequence: TGTGTCAGCAGTGAATATTCCCTCACAGATACGCAGTATCTT. This gives the protein CVSSEYSLTDTQYL. The J gene is TRBJ2-3, the V gene TRBV25-1; unclear D gene. The CDR3 spans 14 residues. The germline gives CDR1 MGHDK, CDR2 SYGVNS.

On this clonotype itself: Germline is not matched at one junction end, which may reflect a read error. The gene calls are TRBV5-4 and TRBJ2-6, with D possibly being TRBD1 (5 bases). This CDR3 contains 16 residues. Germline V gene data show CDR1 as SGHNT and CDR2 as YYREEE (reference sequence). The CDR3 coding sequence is TGTGCCAGCAGTAAAGGAGCGTTCTCTGGGGCTAACGTCCTGACTTTC. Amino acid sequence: CASSKGAFSGANVLTF.

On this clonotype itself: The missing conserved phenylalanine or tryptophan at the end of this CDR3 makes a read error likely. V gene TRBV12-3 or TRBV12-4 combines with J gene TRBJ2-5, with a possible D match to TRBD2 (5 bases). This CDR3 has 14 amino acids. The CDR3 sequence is CSSSHAGVEETQYY. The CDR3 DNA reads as TGTTCCAGCAGTCACGCCGGGGTTGAAGAGACCCAGTACTAC.

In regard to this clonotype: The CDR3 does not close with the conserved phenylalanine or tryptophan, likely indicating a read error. Here the CDR3 reads CSLWDRGDEKLFL. Written as DNA, the CDR3 is TGCAGCCTATGGGACAGGGGAGATGAAAAACTGTTTCTT. This chain links TRBV29-1 with TRBJ1-4; 10 bases are shared with TRBD1. CDR1 and CDR2 (germline): SQVTM, ANQGSEA. V gave up 8 bases and J gave up 6 bases; unmatched junction bases: 6. The CDR3 runs to 13 residues.

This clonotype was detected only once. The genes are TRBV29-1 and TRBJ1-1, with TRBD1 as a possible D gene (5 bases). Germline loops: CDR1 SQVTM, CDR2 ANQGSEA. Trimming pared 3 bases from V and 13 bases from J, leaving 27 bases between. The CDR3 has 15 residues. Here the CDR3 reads CSVDGGWRMRTDVFF. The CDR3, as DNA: TGCAGCGTTGACGGGGGGTGGCGGATGAGGACTGATGTTTTCTTT.

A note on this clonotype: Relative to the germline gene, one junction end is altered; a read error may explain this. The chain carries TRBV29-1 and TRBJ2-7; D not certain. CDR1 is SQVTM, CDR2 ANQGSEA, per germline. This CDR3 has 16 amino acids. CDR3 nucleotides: TGCAGCGCCATGACACCTGAGACCGGCACTCCCTATGAGCGGTACTTC. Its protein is CSAMTPETGTPYERYF.

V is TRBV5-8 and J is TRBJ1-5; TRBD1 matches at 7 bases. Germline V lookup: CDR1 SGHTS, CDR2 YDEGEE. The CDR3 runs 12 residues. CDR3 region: CAGSSGQRPQHF. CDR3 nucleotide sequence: TGTGCAGGCAGCTCGGGACAGAGGCCCCAGCATTTT.

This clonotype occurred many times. The CDR3 nucleotides are TGTGCCAGCAGTTATAGCGGCTACAATGAGCAGTTCTTC. Amino acids: CASSYSGYNEQFF. This chain uses TRBV27 with TRBJ2-1; possible D gene TRBD2, 6 bases. The length of the CDR3 is 13 residues. Between the trimmed V and J ends, which lost 4 bases and 3 bases, there was a span of 7 bases. Germline V lookup: CDR1 MNHEY, CDR2 SMNVEV (reference sequence).

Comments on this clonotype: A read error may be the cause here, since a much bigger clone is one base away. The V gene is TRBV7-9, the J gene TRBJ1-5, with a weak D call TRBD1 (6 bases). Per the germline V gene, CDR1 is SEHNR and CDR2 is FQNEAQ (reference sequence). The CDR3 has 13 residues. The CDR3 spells CTSSALGGQPQHF. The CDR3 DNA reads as TGTACCAGCAGCGCATTAGGGGGTCAGCCCCAGCATTTT.

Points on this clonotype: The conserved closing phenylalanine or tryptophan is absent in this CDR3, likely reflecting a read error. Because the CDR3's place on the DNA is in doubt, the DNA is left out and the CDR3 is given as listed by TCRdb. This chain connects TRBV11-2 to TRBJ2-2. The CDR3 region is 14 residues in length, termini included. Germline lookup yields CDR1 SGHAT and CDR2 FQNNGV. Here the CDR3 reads CACSTDSDTGELSY.